Shown below are 18 T cell receptor beta chains from a single sample sequenced in a study of T cell responses to AZD1222 COVID-19 vaccine. This table comes from immunoSEQ multiplex PCR, and its TCRdb copy is limited to in-frame clones, with some not included. Found here are some 110,000 clones, 88% of them singletons; the top ten hold 4.4%. Source: peripheral blood, taken on day 0 of AZD1222 vaccination. Receptors were obtained from an adult in good health.

The rearrangement joins TRBV28 to TRBJ2-7; the D gene is possibly TRBD2 (6 bases). CDR1 and CDR2 from the germline V gene are MDHEN and SYDVKM. CDR3 length: 12 amino acids. The V end was cut by 8 bases, the J end by 0 bases, with 8 bases between. CDR3: CASRLGSYEQYF. CDR3 in DNA: TGTGCCAGCCGACTAGGCTCCTACGAGCAGTACTTC.

This clone has a single count. This rearrangement joins TRBV19 to TRBJ1-5; TRBD1 might be the D (5 bases). Germline V CDR1 and CDR2: LNHDA, SQIVND (reference sequence). V lost 3 bases and J lost 4, with 13 bases in between. CDR3 length: 15 residues. CDR3 in amino acids: CASSMWGGKNQPQHF. CDR3 bases: TGTGCCAGTAGTATGTGGGGGGGGAAGAATCAGCCCCAGCATTTT.

This chain uses TRBV12-3 or TRBV12-4 with TRBJ1-1; D unresolved. This CDR3 spans 13 amino acids. V lost 3 bases, J lost 1 base, and 6 bases lay in between. The CDR3 here is CASSLARNTEAFF. CDR3 DNA: TGTGCCAGCAGTTTGGCCCGGAACACTGAAGCTTTCTTT.

The chain is built from TRBV3-1 (or the pseudogene TRBV3-2) and TRBJ2-1, with 10 bases lining up with TRBD1. The germline V gene encodes CDR1 LGHDT and CDR2 YNNKEL (reference sequence). The CDR3 is 16 residues long. After removal of 0 bases from V and 1 base from J, the junction contained 0 bases not matched to a gene. The CDR3: CASSQEGQGSYNEQFF. The CDR3 DNA sequence: TGTGCCAGCAGCCAAGAGGGACAGGGGTCCTACAATGAGCAGTTCTTC.

The J gene is TRBJ2-3, the V gene TRBV3-1 (or the pseudogene TRBV3-2), with 7 bases matching TRBD1. The CDR3 spans 13 residues. The junction had 1 base not matched to a gene; V was cut back by 4 bases and J by 3 bases. Looked up from germline, CDR1 is LGHDT and CDR2 is YNNKEL (reference sequence). Here the CDR3 DNA reads TGTGCCAGCAGCCTACAGGGGACAGATACGCAGTATTTT. It encodes CASSLQGTDTQYF.

This clone was detected once. The chain couples TRBV7-2 to TRBJ1-2; the match to TRBD1 covers 8 bases. Unmatched junction bases numbered 9, after V lost 5 bases and J lost 1 base. Per germline, CDR1 SGHTA and CDR2 FQGNSA. The CDR3 extends over 16 amino acids. CDR3 sequence: CASSGTGTGGNYGYTF. Written as DNA, the CDR3 is TGTGCCAGCAGCGGCACCGGGACAGGAGGTAACTATGGCTACACCTTC.

This clone was seen only a few times. V and J are TRBV2 and TRBJ2-1; TRBD2 might be the D (5 bases). The germline CDR1 and CDR2 sequences are SNHLY and FYNNEI. This CDR3 contains 14 residues. The V and J ends lost 3 bases and 6 bases respectively, with 12 bases between them. The CDR3 DNA is TGTGCCAGCAGTGACACTCGAGGGCCCAATGAGCAGTTCTTC. Protein product: CASSDTRGPNEQFF.

V and J are TRBV27 and TRBJ1-2; D call uncertain. The germline V gene encodes CDR1 MNHEY and CDR2 SMNVEV (reference sequence). The V and J ends lost 0 bases and 2 bases respectively, with 13 bases between them. This CDR3 is 16 amino acids long. CDR3 DNA sequence: TGTGCCAGCAGTTTATCCCCCATCCCTGACAACTATGGCTACACCTTC. Its protein is CASSLSPIPDNYGYTF.

The chain is built from TRBV28 and TRBJ1-3, with D possibly TRBD1 on 5 matching bases. In germline, CDR1 is MDHEN, CDR2 SYDVKM. The CDR3 totals 15 residues. Between the trimmed V and J ends, which lost 5 bases and 0 bases, there was a span of 11 bases. CDR3 protein: CASSRGATSGNTIYF. In DNA form, the CDR3 reads TGTGCCAGCAGTAGAGGGGCCACCTCTGGAAACACCATATATTTT. The full variable domain, rest sourced from reference TRBV28 and TRBJ1-3, is DVKVTQSSRYLVKRTGEKVFLECVQDMDHENMFWYRQDPGLGLRLIYFSYDVKMKEKGDIPEGYSVSREKKERFSLILESASTNQTSMYLCASSRGATSGNTIYFGEGSWLTVV.

This clone was detected once. The chain recombines TRBV28 with TRBJ1-2; 8 bases align to TRBD1. The CDR3 contains 14 residues. Germline loops: CDR1 MDHEN, CDR2 SYDVKM. Losses at the gene ends were 3 bases for V and 3 bases for J; bases not matched to a gene: 3. The CDR3 protein is CASSFNRGDYGYTF. In nucleotides, the CDR3 is TGTGCCAGCAGTTTCAACAGGGGGGACTATGGCTACACCTTC.

J is TRBJ1-2 and V is TRBV6-2 or TRBV6-3; D gene uncertain. The CDR3 totals 14 residues. Germline CDR1 is MNHEY and CDR2 is SVGEGT. Trimming shortened V by 1 base and J by 10 bases, and 16 bases separated the two germline ends. CDR3 nucleotide sequence: TGTGCCAGCAGTTACTTCACTCCCGGCGAAGTCTACACCTTC. This translates into CASSYFTPGEVYTF.

This chain links TRBV18 with TRBJ2-7; D perhaps matches TRBD2 (6 bases). The germline V and J ends were trimmed by 3 bases and 3 bases, with 9 bases remaining between them. Germline CDR1 and CDR2: KGHSH and LQKENI. There are 13 residues in the CDR3. CDR3 sequence (DNA): TGTGCCAGCTCACCCGGGAGCCTCTACGAGCAGTACTTC. Its protein product is CASSPGSLYEQYF.

The gene calls are TRBV11-2 and TRBJ2-4; 10 nucleotides match TRBD2. In germline, CDR1 is SGHAT, CDR2 FQNNGV. CDR3 length: 13 amino acids. V trimming: 6 bases; J trimming: 15 bases; junction bases outside the gene matches: 11. CDR3 sequence: CASRLGSGGALYF. CDR3 DNA: TGTGCCAGCAGGTTGGGGAGCGGGGGGGCACTGTACTTC. Full variable domain (remainder filled in from reference TRBV11-2 and TRBJ2-4): EAGVAQSPRYKIIEKRQSVAFWCNPISGHATLYWYQQILGQGPKLLIQFQNNGVVDDSQLPKDRFSAERLKGVDSTLKIQPAKLEDSAVYLCASRLGSGGALYFGAGTRLSVL.

V gene TRBV12-3 or TRBV12-4 combines with J gene TRBJ2-3; D is unresolved. The length of the CDR3 is 12 residues. V was pared by 3 bases and J by 8 bases, with 9 bases between. This CDR3 reads CASSFRAGTQYF. CDR3 sequence (DNA): TGTGCCAGCAGTTTCAGAGCTGGTACGCAGTATTTT.

The rearrangement uses TRBV6-5 and TRBJ1-1; a weak D match, TRBD1 (5 bases). The germline V and J ends were trimmed by 2 bases and 6 bases, with 19 bases remaining between them. The CDR3 length is 16 residues. In germline, CDR1 is MNHEY, CDR2 SVGAGI. Here the CDR3 DNA reads TGTGCCAGCAGTTACAGGTCAGCTAGTGGGGGGTCTGAAGCTTTCTTT. Encoded protein: CASSYRSASGGSEAFF.

The sample holds one count of this clone. The chain uses TRBV11-2 and TRBJ2-7, with TRBD1 as a possible D gene (5 bases). The length of the CDR3 is 12 residues. V was shortened by 5 bases and J by 6 bases, with 11 bases between the two germline ends. CDR1 is SGHAT and CDR2 is FQNNGV in the germline V gene. The CDR3 DNA sequence: TGTGCCAGCAGCCTAGGGGCACCCGAGCAGTACTTC. This sequence encodes CASSLGAPEQYF.

CDR3 DNA sequence: TGTGCCAGCAGCTCGGACAGGCCTAGGGGCAATCAGCCCCAGCATTTT. Its translation: CASSSDRPRGNQPQHF. The V gene is TRBV11-3, the J gene TRBJ1-5, with TRBD1 matching over 7 bases. CDR3 size: 16 residues. The ends lost 4 bases at V and 2 bases at J; junction bases unmatched: 8. Germline assignment: CDR1 SGHNT and CDR2 YENEEA. Combining the CDR3 with reference TRBV11-3 and TRBJ1-5 gives the whole variable domain EAGVVQSPRYKIIEKKQPVAFWCNPISGHNTLYWYLQNLGQGPELLIRYENEEAVDDSQLPKDRFSAERLKGVDSTLKIQPAELGDSAVYLCASSSDRPRGNQPQHFGDGTRLSIL.

As regards this clone: The germline gene is not matched at one end of the junction; a read error may be the cause. This chain links TRBV12-3 or TRBV12-4 with TRBJ1-4; 8 positions match TRBD1. The CDR3 sequence is 12 residues long. Here the CDR3 DNA reads TGTGCCAGCAGTATCGGACAGGGCACTCTTATGTTT. Its translation: CASSIGQGTLMF.